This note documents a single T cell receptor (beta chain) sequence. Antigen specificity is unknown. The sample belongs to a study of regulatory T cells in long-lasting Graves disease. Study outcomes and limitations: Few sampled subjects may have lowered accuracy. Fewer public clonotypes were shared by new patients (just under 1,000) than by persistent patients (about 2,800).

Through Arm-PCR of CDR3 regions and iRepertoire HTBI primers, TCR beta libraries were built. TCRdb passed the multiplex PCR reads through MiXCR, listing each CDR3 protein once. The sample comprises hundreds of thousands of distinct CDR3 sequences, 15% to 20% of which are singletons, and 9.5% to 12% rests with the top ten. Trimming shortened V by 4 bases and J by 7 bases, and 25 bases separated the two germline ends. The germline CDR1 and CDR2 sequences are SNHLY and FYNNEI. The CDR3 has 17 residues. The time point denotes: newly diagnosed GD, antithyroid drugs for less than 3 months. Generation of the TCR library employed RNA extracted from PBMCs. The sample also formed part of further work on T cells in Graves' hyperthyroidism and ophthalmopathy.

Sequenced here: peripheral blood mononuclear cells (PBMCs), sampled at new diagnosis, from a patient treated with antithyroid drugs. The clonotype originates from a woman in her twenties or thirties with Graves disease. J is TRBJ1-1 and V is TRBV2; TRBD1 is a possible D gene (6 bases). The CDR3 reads CASSGDGSTGAGVEAFF. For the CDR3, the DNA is TGTGCCAGCAGTGGAGACGGTAGTACGGGGGCCGGTGTTGAAGCTTTCTTT.